The T cell receptor beta chain under discussion was sequenced for a study of graft-versus-host responses after intestinal transplantation. Turning to the study itself: Recipients had transplants, and these were multivisceral, liver-intestinal, or isolated intestinal. Induction with anti-thymocyte globulin, then tacrolimus and steroids for about 3 years, was given to all recipients.

Sequencing was performed with immunoSEQ multiplex PCR; in TCRdb, only in-frame clones are kept and a portion is missing. The sample contains tens of thousands of clones, 95% of which appear only once. Regarding this clone: The antigen is unknown.

Whole-study findings and limits: GvH clones detected in recipient marrow included some appearing first in ileum or blood.

The TCR comes from a human donor who was the organ donor for an intestinal transplant. Sequenced material: unstimulated CD8+ T cells sorted from spleen or lymph node cells, taken before transplant.

The CDR3 spells CSVDGIGEKLFF. CDR3 in DNA: TGCAGCGTTGACGGGATAGGTGAAAAACTGTTTTTT. This sequence joins TRBV29-1 and TRBJ1-4; D unclear. The CDR3 runs to 12 residues. Trimming left V 3 bases short and J 7 bases short, with 9 bases between. The germline V gene has CDR1 SQVTM and CDR2 ANQGSEA. Based on the CDR3 plus reference TRBV29-1 and TRBJ1-4, the full variable domain is SAVISQKPSRDICQRGTSLTIQCQVDSQVTMMFWYRQQPGQSLTLIATANQGSEATYESGFVIDKFPISRPNLTFSTLTVSNMSPEDSSIYLCSVDGIGEKLFFGSGTQLSVL.